This is a list of T cell receptor beta chains from one sample in a study of regulatory T cells in long-lasting Graves disease. A single record per CDR3 protein comes from TCRdb applying MiXCR to the multiplex PCR reads. The data contain roughly 300,000 distinct CDR3 sequences, 22% of them singletons. Sequencing used peripheral blood mononuclear cells (PBMCs), obtained when the disease was refractory, from a patient treated with antithyroid drugs. These receptors all stem from a female donor with Graves disease. The CDR3 runs from the conserved cysteine through the conserved F or W. D genes are given only for firm matches. For some rows the clone size is stated as once, few or many, or as a class when expanded; others skip it.

V gene	clone size	J gene	D gene	CDR3 protein	CDR3 DNA
TRBV28	many	TRBJ1-2	NA	CASSTTDYGYTF	TGTGCCAGCAGTACGACGGACTATGGCTACACCTTC
TRBV10-3	NA	TRBJ1-1	NA	CAISTGGTEAFF	TGTGCCATCAGCACGGGTGGCACTGAAGCTTTCTTT
TRBV15	NA	TRBJ2-5	NA	CATSRVAQETQYF	TGTGCCACCAGCAGAGTAGCCCAAGAGACCCAGTACTTC
TRBV7-8	many	TRBJ1-1	NA	CASSKGLMNTEAFF	TGTGCCAGCAGCAAGGGACTGATGAACACTGAAGCTTTCTTT
TRBV7-9	many	TRBJ1-4	TRBD1	CASRPPLGTDDEKLFF	TGTGCCAGCAGGCCCCCGTTGGGGACAGACGATGAAAAACTGTTTTTT
TRBV6-1	many	TRBJ1-4	NA	CASRGGTNEKLFF	TGTGCCAGCAGGGGGGGAACTAATGAAAAACTGTTTTTT
TRBV10-3	few	TRBJ2-2	TRBD1	CATTGTGYTGELFF	TGTGCCACTACCGGGACAGGGTATACCGGGGAGCTGTTTTTT
TRBV12-3/TRBV12-4	many	TRBJ2-6	NA	CASSPPRTVGPSGANVLTF	TGTGCCAGCAGTCCGCCTAGGACAGTCGGCCCCTCTGGGGCCAACGTCCTGACTTTC
TRBV30	NA	TRBJ1-3	TRBD1	CAWRFYGTAGNTIYF	TGTGCCTGGAGGTTTTACGGGACAGCTGGAAACACCATATATTTT
TRBV30	many	TRBJ1-1	NA	CASTLDGTEAFF	TGTGCCTCGACCCTAGACGGCACTGAAGCTTTCTTT
TRBV4-2	NA	TRBJ1-1	NA	CASSQEGVLAFF	TGTGCCAGCAGCCAAGAGGGGGTATTGGCTTTCTTT
TRBV28	many	TRBJ1-1	NA	CASSLSRLEAFF	TGTGCCAGCAGTTTATCCAGGCTTGAAGCTTTCTTT
TRBV15	NA	TRBJ1-2	NA	CATSRVLSDGYTF	TGTGCCACCAGCAGAGTCCTCTCGGATGGCTACACCTTC
TRBV28	many	TRBJ2-5	TRBD2	CASSSRGIAGWETQYF	TGTGCCAGCAGCAGCCGGGGAATAGCGGGATGGGAGACCCAGTACTTC
TRBV5-1	many	TRBJ2-7	NA	CASSISSYEQYF	TGCGCCAGCAGCATCAGCTCCTACGAGCAGTACTTC
TRBV6-1	NA	TRBJ1-1	NA	CASSPSGAIAEAFF	TGTGCCAGCAGCCCCAGTGGGGCTATCGCTGAAGCTTTCTTT
TRBV18	many	TRBJ2-5	NA	CASSPRQKETQYF	TGTGCCAGCTCACCGAGACAGAAAGAGACCCAGTACTTC
TRBV7-9	NA	TRBJ2-2	NA	CASSLLGGPGELFF	TGTGCCAGCAGCTTACTAGGAGGCCCCGGGGAGCTGTTTTTT
TRBV30	many	TRBJ1-2	NA	CAWSVGGGYTF	TGTGCCTGGAGTGTCGGGGGCGGCTACACCTTC